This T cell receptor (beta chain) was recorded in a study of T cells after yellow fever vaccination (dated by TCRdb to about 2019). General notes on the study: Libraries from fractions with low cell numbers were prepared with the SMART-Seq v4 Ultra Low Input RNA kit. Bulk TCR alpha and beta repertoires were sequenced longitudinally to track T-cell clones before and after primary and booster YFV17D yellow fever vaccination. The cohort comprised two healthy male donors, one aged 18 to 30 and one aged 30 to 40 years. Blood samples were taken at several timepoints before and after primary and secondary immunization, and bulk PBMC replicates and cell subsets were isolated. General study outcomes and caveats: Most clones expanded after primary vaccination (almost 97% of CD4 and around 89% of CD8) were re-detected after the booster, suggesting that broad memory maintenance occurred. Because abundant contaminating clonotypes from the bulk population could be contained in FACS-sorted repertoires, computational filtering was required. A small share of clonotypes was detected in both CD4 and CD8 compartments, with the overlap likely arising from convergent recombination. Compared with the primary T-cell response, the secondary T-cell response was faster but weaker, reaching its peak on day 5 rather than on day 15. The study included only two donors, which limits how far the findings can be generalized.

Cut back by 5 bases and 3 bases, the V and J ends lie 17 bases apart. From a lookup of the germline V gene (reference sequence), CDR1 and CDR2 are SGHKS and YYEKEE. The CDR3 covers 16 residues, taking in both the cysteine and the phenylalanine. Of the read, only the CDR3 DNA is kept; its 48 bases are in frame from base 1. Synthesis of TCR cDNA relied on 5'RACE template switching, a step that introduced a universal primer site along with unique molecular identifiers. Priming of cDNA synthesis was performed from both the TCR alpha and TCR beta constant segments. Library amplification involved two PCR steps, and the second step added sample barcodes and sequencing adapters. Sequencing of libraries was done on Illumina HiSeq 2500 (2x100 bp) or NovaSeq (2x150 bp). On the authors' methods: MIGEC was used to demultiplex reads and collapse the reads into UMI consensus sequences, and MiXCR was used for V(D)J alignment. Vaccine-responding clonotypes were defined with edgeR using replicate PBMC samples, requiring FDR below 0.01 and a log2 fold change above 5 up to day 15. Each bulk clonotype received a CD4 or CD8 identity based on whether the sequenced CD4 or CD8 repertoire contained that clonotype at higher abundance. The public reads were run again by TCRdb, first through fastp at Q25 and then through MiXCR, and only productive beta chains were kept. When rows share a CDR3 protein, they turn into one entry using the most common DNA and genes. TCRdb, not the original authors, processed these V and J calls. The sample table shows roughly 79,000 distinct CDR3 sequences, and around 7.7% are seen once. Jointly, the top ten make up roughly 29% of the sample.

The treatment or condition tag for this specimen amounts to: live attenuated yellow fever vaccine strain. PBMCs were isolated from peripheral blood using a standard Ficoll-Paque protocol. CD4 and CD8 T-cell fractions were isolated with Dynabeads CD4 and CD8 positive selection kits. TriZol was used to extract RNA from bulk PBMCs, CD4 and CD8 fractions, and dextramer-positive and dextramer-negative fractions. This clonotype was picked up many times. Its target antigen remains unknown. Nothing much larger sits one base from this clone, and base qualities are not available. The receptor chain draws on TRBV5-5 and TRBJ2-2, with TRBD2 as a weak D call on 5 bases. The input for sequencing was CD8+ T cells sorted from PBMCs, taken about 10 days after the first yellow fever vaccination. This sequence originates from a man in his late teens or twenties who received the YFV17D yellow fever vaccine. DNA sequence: TGTGCCAGCAGGTACCTAGCCCGCGTCCACACCGGGGAGCTGTTTTTT. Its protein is CASRYLARVHTGELFF.